These 5 T cell receptor beta chains originate from one sample sequenced in a study of patients and donors after allogeneic stem cell transplantation. TCRdb recomputed calls from the RT-PCR reads with MiXCR, one row per CDR3 protein. The profile shows roughly 940,000 distinct CDR3 sequences, about a sixth of them singletons. Source material: blood, either unsorted or a sorted T cell fraction (not recorded which). These receptors were obtained from a human donor who was either an allogeneic HSCT recipient or a stem cell or donor lymphocyte infusion donor (not recorded which). It is not recorded whose cells these are; they may come from a transplant donor.

The chain uses TRBV2 and TRBJ1-6; D is possibly TRBD1 (6 bases). From germline, CDR1 is SNHLY and CDR2 FYNNEI. V lost 8 bases and J lost 7, with 18 bases in between. This CDR3 comprises 15 residues. This chain's CDR3 is CASAPPTGRNSPLHF. The CDR3 DNA follows: TGTGCCAGCGCCCCTCCTACAGGGCGCAATTCACCCCTCCACTTT.

There are many counts of this clonotype. The chain uses TRBV7-9 and TRBJ1-1; TRBD1 agrees at 9 bases. The germline CDR1 and CDR2 sequences are SEHNR and FQNEAQ (reference sequence). V lost 5 bases, J lost 0 bases, and 7 bases stayed unmatched. The CDR3 runs 16 residues. CDR3 in DNA: TGTGCCAGCAGCCGCGGGACAGGGAGTTTGAACACTGAAGCTTTCTTT. As protein: CASSRGTGSLNTEAFF.

This clonotype was observed a handful of times. The CDR3 coding sequence is TGTGCCAGCAGCTTCCAGGGATTCAGGGCTTTCTTT. The encoded protein is CASSFQGFRAFF. The chain joins TRBV5-5 to TRBJ1-1; D might be TRBD1 (5 bases). The CDR3 contains 12 residues. V gave up 2 bases and J gave up 11 bases, with 13 bases separating them. Looked up from germline, CDR1 is SGHKS and CDR2 is YYEKEE (reference sequence).

In its sample, this clonotype was seen a few times. V is TRBV13 and J is TRBJ2-7; D ambiguous. Germline values: CDR1 PRHDT, CDR2 FYEKMQ (reference sequence). V gave up 0 bases and J gave up 2 bases, with 8 bases separating them. The CDR3 consists of 14 residues. CDR3 DNA sequence: TGTGCCAGCAGCTTAGGAGCCAGTCCCTACGAGCAGTACTTC. Residues: CASSLGASPYEQYF.

This clonotype was seen a handful of times. The chain links TRBV5-1 to TRBJ1-2; possibly TRBD1 for D (5 bases). The CDR3 contains 13 residues. Germline V gene sequence: CDR1 SGHRS, CDR2 YFSETQ. Trimming took off 3 bases at V and 4 bases at J, with 10 bases between the two ends. The CDR3 DNA reads as TGCGCCAGCAGCTCGACAGAAATCTATGGCTACACCTTC. This encodes CASSSTEIYGYTF. The complete variable domain, with remaining parts taken from reference TRBV5-1 and TRBJ1-2, reads KAGVTQTPRYLIKTRGQQVTLSCSPISGHRSVSWYQQTPGQGLQFLFEYFSETQRNKGNFPGRFSGRQFSNSRSEMNVSTLELGDSALYLCASSSTEIYGYTFGSGTRLTVV.